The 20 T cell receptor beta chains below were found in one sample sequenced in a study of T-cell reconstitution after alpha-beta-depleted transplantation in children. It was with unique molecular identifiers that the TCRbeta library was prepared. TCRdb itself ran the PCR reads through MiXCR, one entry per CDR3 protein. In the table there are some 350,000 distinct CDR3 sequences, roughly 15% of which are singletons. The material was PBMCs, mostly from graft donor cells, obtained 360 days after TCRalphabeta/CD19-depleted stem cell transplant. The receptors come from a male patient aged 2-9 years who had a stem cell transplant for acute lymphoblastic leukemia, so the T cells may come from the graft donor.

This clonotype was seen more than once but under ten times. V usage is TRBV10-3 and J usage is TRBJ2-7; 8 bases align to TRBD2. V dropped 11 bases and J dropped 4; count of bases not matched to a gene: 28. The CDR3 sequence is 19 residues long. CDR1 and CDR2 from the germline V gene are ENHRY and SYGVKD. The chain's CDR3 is CAAQAGATNTGTRLYEQYF. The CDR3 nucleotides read TGTGCCGCCCAGGCGGGGGCGACGAACACCGGGACTAGGTTGTACGAGCAGTACTTC.

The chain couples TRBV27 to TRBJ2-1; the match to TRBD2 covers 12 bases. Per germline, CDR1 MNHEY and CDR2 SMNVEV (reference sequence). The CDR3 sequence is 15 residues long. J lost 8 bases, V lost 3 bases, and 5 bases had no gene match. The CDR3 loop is CASSLTTSGRYEQFF. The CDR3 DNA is TGTGCCAGCAGTTTGACGACTAGCGGGAGATATGAGCAGTTCTTC.

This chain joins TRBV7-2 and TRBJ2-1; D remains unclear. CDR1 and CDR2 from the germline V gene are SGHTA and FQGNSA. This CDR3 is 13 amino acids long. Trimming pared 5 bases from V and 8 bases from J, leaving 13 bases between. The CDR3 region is CASSPTWRDEQFF. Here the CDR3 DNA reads TGTGCCAGCAGCCCTACTTGGAGAGATGAGCAGTTCTTC. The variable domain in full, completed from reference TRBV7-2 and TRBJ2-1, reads GAGVSQSPSNKVTEKGKDVELRCDPISGHTALYWYRQSLGQGLEFLIYFQGNSAPDKSGLPSDRFSAERTGGSVSTLTIQRTQQEDSAVYLCASSPTWRDEQFFGPGTRLTVL.

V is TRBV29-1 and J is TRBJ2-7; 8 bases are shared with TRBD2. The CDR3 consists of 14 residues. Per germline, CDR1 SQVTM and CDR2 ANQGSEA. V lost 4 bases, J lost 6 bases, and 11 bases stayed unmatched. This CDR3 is CSVGPGGPTGEQYF. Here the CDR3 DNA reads TGCAGCGTTGGTCCGGGAGGGCCTACTGGCGAGCAGTACTTC.

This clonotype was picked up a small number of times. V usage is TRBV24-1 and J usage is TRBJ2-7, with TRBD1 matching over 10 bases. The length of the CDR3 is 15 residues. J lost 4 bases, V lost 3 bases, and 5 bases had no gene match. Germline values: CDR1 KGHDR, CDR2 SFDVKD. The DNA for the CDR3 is TGTGCCACCAGTGATACGGGACAGGGGATATACGAGCAGTACTTC. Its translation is CATSDTGQGIYEQYF.

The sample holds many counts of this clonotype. The CDR3: CASSTLAGVDEQYF. CDR3 in DNA: TGTGCCAGCAGCACTCTAGCGGGAGTGGACGAGCAGTACTTC. The chain joins TRBV7-2 to TRBJ2-7; the match to TRBD2 covers 10 bases. CDR3 length: 14 amino acids. The ends lost 5 bases at V and 5 bases at J; junction bases unmatched: 6. Germline V CDR1 and CDR2: SGHTA, FQGNSA.

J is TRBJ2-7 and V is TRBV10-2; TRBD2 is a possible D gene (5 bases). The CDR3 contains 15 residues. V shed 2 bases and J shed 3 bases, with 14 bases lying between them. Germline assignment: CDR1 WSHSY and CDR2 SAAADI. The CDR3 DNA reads TGCGCCAGCAGTGAGAGGGTAACGACTAACTACGAGCAGTACTTC. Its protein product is CASSERVTTNYEQYF.

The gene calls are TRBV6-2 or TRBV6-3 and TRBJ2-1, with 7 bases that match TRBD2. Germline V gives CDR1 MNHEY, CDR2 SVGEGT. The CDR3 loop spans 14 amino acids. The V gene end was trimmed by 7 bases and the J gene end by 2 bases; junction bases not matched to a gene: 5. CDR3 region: CASTGRGAYNEQFF. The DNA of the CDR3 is TGTGCCAGCACAGGGAGGGGAGCCTACAATGAGCAGTTCTTC.

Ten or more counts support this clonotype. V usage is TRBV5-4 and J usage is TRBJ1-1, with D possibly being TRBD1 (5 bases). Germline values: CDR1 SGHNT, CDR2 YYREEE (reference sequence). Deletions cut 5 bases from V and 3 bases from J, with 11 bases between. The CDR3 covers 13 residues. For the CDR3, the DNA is TGTGCCAGCAGGCTCCTCAGGGACACTGAAGCTTTCTTT. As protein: CASRLLRDTEAFF.

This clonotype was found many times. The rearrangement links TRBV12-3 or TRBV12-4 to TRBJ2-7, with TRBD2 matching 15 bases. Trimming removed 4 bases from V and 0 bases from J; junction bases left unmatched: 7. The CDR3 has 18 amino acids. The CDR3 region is CASSYGLAGGLSSYEQYF. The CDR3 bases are TGTGCCAGCAGTTACGGACTAGCGGGAGGGCTGAGCTCCTACGAGCAGTACTTC.

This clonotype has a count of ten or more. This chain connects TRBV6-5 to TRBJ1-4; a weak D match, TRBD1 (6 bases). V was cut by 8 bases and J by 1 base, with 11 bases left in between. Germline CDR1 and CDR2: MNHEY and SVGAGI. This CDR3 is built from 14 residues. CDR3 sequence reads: CASRTGITNEKLFF. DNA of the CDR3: TGTGCCAGCCGAACAGGGATAACTAATGAAAAACTGTTTTTT.

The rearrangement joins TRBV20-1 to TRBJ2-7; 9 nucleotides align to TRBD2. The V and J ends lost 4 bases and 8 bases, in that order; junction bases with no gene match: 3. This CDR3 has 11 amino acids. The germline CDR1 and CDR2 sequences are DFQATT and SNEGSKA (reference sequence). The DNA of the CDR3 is TGCAGTGCTACCAGCGGGAGGAAGCAGTACTTC. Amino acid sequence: CSATSGRKQYF.

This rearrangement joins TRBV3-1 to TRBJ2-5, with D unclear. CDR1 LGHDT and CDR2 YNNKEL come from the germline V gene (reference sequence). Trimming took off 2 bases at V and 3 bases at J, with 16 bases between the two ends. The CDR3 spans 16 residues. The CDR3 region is CASSQMGRTLEETQYF. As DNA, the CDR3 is TGTGCCAGCAGCCAAATGGGAAGGACGCTCGAAGAGACCCAGTACTTC.

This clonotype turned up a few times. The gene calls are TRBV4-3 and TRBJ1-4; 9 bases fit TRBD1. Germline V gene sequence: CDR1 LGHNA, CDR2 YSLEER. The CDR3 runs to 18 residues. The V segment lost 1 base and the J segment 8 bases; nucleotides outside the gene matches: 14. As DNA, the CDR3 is TGCGCCAGCAGCCAAGTGCCGGGACAGGGAAGTCGAGACGAAAAACTGTTTTTT. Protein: CASSQVPGQGSRDEKLFF.

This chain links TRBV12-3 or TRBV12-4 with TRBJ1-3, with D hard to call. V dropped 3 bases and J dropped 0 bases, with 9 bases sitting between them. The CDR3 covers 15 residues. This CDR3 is CASSFHGDSGNTIYF. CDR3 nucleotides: TGTGCCAGCAGTTTCCACGGCGACTCTGGAAACACCATATATTTT.

The CDR3 region is CASSLTGGSGTGELFF. Written as DNA, the CDR3 is TGTGCCAGCAGCTTAACAGGGGGGTCGGGCACCGGGGAGCTGTTTTTT. V is TRBV7-3 and J is TRBJ2-2; D is tentatively TRBD1 or TRBD2 (6 bases each). CDR1 and CDR2 (germline): SGHTA, FQGTGA. The CDR3 spans 16 residues. V was cut by 0 bases and J by 4 bases, with 12 bases left in between.

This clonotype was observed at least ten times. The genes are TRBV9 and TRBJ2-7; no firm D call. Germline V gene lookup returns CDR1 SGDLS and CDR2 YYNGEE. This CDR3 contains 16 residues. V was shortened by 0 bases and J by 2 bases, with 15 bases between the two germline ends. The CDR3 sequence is CASSVGQSSRAYEQYF. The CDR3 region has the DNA TGTGCCAGCAGCGTAGGCCAGTCCTCAAGGGCCTACGAGCAGTACTTC.

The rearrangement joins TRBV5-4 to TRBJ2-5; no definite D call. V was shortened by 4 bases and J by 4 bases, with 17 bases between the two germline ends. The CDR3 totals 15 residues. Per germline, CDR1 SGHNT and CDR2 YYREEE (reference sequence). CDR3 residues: CASSGRDVARETQYF. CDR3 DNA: TGTGCCAGCAGCGGCCGAGATGTGGCCAGAGAGACCCAGTACTTC.

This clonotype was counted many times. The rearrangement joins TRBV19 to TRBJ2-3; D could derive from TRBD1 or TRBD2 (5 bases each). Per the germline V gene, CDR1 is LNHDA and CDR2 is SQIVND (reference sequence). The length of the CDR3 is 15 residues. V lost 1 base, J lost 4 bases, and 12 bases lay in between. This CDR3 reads CASSIGGKRADTQYF. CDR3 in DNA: TGTGCCAGTAGTATAGGGGGGAAACGGGCAGATACGCAGTATTTT.

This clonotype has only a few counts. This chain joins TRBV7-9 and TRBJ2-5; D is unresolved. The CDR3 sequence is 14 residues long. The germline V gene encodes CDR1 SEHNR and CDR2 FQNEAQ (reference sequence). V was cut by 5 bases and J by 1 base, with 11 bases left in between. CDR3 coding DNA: TGTGCCAGCAGCCCCCTAGGTTTCCAAGAGACCCAGTACTTC. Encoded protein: CASSPLGFQETQYF.